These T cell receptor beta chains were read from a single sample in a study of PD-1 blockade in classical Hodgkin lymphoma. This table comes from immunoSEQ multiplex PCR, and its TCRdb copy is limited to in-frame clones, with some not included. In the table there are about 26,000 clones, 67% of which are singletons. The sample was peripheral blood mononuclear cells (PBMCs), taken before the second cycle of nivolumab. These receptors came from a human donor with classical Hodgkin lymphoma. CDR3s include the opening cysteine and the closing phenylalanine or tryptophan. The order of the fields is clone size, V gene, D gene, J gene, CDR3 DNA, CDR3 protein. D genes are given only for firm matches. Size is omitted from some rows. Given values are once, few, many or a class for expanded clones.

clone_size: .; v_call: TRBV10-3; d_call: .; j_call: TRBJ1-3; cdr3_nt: TGTGCCATCAGTGAGTCCCCCCGGGACGGAAGAAACACCATATATTTT; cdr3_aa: CAISESPRDGRNTIYF
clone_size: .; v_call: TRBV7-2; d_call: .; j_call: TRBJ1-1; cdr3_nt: TGTGCCAGCAGCCCGTCCCTAGGGGGGAAAGCTTTCTTT; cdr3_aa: CASSPSLGGKAFF
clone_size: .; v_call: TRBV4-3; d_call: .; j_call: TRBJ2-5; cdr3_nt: TGCGCCAGCAGCCCCGGTGAGGGTCAAGAGACCCAGTACTTC; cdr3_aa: CASSPGEGQETQYF
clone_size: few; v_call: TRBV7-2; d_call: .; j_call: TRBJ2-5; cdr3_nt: TGTGCCAGCAGCTTCGGGACACGAGAGACCCAGTACTTC; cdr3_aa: CASSFGTRETQYF
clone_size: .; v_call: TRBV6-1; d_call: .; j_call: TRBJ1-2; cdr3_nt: TGTGCCAGCACGACAGATAACTATGGCTACACCTTC; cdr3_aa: CASTTDNYGYTF
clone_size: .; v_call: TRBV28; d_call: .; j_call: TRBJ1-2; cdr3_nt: TGTGCCAGCAGTTTGGGCAGGGGCGGCTACACCTTC; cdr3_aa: CASSLGRGGYTF
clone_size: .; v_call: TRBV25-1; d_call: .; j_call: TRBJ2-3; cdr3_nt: TGTGCCAGCAGTGTTGGACAACGCACAGATACGCAGTATTTT; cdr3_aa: CASSVGQRTDTQYF
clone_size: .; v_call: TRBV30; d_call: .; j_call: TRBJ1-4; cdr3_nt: TGTGCCTGGAGTGAGACAGTAACTAATGAAAAACTGTTTTTT; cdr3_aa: CAWSETVTNEKLFF
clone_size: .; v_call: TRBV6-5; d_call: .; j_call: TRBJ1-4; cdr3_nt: TGTGCCAGCAGTTACTCGACGGTACAGGGTAATGAAAAACTGTTTTTT; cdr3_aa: CASSYSTVQGNEKLFF
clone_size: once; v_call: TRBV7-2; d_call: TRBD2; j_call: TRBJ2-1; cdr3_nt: TGTGCCAGCAGCCCCGGGACTAGCGGGAGGGCAGGTGAGCAGTTCTTC; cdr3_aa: CASSPGTSGRAGEQFF
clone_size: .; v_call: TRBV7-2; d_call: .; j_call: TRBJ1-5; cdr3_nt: TGTGCCAGCGGGCCGAGGGGCCAGCCCCAGCATTTT; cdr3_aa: CASGPRGQPQHF
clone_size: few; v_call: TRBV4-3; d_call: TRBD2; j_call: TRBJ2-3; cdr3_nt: TGCGCCAGCAGCCTTCGCGGGGGGCGGGGAGATACGCAGTATTTT; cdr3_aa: CASSLRGGRGDTQYF
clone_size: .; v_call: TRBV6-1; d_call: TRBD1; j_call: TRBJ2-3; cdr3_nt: TGTGCCAGCAGTGAAGCGACAGGGGGCGCAGATACGCAGTATTTT; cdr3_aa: CASSEATGGADTQYF
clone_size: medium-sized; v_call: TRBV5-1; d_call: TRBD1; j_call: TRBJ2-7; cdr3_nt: TGCGCCAGCAGCGGACAGGGGGCGATGAACGAGCAGTACTTC; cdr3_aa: CASSGQGAMNEQYF
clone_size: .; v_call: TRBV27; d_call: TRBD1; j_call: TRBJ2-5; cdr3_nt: TGTGCCAGCTTACAGGGGGGTATGGAGACCCAGTACTTC; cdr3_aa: CASLQGGMETQYF
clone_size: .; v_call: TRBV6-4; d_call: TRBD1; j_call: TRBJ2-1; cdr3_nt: TGTGCCAGCAGTCAAAGGACAGGGGAATACAATGAGCAGTTCTTC; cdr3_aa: CASSQRTGEYNEQFF
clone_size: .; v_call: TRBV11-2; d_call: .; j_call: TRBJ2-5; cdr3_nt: TGTGCCAGCAGCCCGCGGCTTCGCGATGAGACCCAGTACTTC; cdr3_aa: CASSPRLRDETQYF
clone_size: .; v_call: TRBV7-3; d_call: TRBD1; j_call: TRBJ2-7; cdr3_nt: TGTGCCAGCAGCTTAGGTAGGGGGCAGACGTACGAGCAGTACTTC; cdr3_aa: CASSLGRGQTYEQYF
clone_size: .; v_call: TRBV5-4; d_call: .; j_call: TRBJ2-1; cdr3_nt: TGTGCCAGCAGCTTATCGGCCAAACGACACTACAATGAGCAGTTCTTC; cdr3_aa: CASSLSAKRHYNEQFF
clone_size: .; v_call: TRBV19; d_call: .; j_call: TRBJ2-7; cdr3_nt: TGTGCCAGTAAGGGGAACAGCTACTACGAGCAGTACTTC; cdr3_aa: CASKGNSYYEQYF
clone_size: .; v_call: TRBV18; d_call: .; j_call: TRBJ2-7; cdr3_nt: TGTGCCAGCTCACCTGTGGCACAGGGCGGCTACGAGCAGTACTTC; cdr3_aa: CASSPVAQGGYEQYF
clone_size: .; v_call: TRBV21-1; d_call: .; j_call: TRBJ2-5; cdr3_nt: TGTGCCAGCAGCAAAGTACAGGGTAGGGGGCCACAAGAGACCCAGTACTTC; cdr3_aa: CASSKVQGRGPQETQYF
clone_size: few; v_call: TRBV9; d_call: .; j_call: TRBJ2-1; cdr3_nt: TGTGCCAGCAGCCTCTGGGCCGATTCCCCCTACAATGAGCAGTTCTTC; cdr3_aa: CASSLWADSPYNEQFF
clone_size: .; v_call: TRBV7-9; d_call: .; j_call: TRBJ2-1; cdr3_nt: TGTGCCAGCAGCTCTGAAGATGAGCAGTTCTTC; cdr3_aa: CASSSEDEQFF
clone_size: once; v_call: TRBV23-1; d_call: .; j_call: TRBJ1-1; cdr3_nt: TGCGCCAGCAGTCGGCCGGAGAACACTGAAGCTTTCTTT; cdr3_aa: CASSRPENTEAFF
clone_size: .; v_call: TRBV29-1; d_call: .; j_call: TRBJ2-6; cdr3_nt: TGCAGCGTTGGAGTGTGGACTGGGGCTGGGGCCAACGTCCTGACTTTC; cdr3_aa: CSVGVWTGAGANVLTF
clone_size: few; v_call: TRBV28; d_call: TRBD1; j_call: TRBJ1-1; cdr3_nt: TGTGCCAGCAGTTTCTTCACGACAGGGGAGAACACTGAAGCTTTCTTT; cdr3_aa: CASSFFTTGENTEAFF
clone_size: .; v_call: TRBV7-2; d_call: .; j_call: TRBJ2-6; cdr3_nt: TGTGCCAGCAGCTTAGAAGCGGGCCGCTCTGGGGCCAACGTCCTGACTTTC; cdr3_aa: CASSLEAGRSGANVLTF
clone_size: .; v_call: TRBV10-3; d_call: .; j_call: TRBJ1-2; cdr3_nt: TGTGCCATCACCCCGGCAGCTAACTATGGCTACACCTTC; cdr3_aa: CAITPAANYGYTF
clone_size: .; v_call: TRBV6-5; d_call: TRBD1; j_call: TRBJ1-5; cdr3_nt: TGTGCCAGCAGCCGACAGGGAGGCGGCAATCAGCCCCAGCATTTT; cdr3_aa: CASSRQGGGNQPQHF
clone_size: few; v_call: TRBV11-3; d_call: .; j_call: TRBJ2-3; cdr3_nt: TGTGCCAGCAGCTTATTCCACTCTAGCACAGATACGCAGTATTTT; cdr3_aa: CASSLFHSSTDTQYF
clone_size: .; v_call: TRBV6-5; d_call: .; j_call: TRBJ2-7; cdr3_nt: TGTGCCAGCAGTTACCTTACAGGGTCCCACGAGCAGTACTTC; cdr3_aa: CASSYLTGSHEQYF
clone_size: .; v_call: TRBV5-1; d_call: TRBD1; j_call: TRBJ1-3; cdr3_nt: TGCGCCAGCAGCTCCGGGACAGAATCTGGAAACACCATATATTTT; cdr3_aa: CASSSGTESGNTIYF
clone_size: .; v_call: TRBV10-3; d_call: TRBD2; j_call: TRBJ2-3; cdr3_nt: TGTGCCATCAGTGGTCCCGGGACTAGCGGTATCACAGATACGCAGTATTTT; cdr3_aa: CAISGPGTSGITDTQYF
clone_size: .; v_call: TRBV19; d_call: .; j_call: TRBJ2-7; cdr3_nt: TGTGCCAGTAGCCGACAGTCGCTCTCCTACGAGCAGTACTTC; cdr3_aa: CASSRQSLSYEQYF
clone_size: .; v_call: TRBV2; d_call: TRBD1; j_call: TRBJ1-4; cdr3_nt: TGTGCCAGCAGTAAAGACAGGGAAGGGGAAAAACTGTTTTTT; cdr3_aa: CASSKDREGEKLFF
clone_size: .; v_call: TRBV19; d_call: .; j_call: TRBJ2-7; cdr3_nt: TGTGCCAGTAGTGACCACTACGAGCAGTACTTC; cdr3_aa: CASSDHYEQYF
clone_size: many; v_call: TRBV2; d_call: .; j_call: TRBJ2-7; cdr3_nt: TGTGCCAGCACCAGGGTAGACTACGAGCAGTACTTC; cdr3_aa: CASTRVDYEQYF
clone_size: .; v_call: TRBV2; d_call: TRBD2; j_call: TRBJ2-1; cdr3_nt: TGTGCCAGCACCCTAGCGGCGAAGAATGAGCAGTTCTTC; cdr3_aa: CASTLAAKNEQFF
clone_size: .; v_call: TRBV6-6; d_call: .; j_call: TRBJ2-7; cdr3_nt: TGTGCCAGCAGACTCACAGGGTTCTTCTCCTACGAGCAGTACTTC; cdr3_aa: CASRLTGFFSYEQYF
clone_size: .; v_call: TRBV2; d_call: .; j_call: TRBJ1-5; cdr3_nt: TGTGCCAGCGGCAGAGGTGCAGGCGAAAATCAGCCCCAGCATTTT; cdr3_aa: CASGRGAGENQPQHF
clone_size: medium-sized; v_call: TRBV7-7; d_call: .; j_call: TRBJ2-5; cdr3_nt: TGTGCCAGCAGCTTTGGGACGGGGGTCCAAGAGACCCAGTACTTC; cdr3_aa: CASSFGTGVQETQYF
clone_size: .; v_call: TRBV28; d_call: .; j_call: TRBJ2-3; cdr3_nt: TGTGCCAGCAGGCAGGGAGAAATCACAGATACGCAGTATTTT; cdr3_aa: CASRQGEITDTQYF
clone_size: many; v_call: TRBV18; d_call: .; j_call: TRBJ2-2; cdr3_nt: TGTGCCAGCTCACCACAGGGTAGGACCGGCTTAGGGGAGCTGTTTTTT; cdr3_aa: CASSPQGRTGLGELFF
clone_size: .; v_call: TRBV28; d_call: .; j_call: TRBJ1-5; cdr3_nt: TGTGCCAGCAGTCAATACAGGGTAGGAAGTAATCAGCCCCAGCATTTT; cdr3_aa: CASSQYRVGSNQPQHF